Below are 5 T cell receptor beta chains sequenced from a single sample in a study of T cells after yellow fever vaccination. MiXCR, applied by TCRdb to the 5' RACE reads, yields one record per CDR3 protein. Of about 550,000 distinct CDR3 sequences listed, about a fifth were seen once; the top ten hold 13% to 15%. The source material was PBMCs, sampled 15 days after the yellow fever booster vaccination. The receptor set was obtained from a man aged 25-45 years who received the YFV17D yellow fever vaccine.

The rearrangement uses TRBV2 and TRBJ1-5, with D uncertain. V dropped 7 bases and J dropped 6 bases, with 13 bases sitting between them. The CDR3 sequence is 13 residues long. Looked up from germline, CDR1 is SNHLY and CDR2 is FYNNEI. Written as DNA, the CDR3 is TGTGCCAGCAATGCCCGCCGGACTCAGCCCCAGCATTTT. Its protein is CASNARRTQPQHF.

This clonotype has only a few counts. The J gene is TRBJ1-5, the V gene TRBV12-3 or TRBV12-4; tentative D call: TRBD1 (6 bases). The CDR3 spans 15 residues. V was trimmed by 3 bases and J by 7 bases, leaving 16 bases between them. The chain's CDR3 is CASSLRPRGEQPQHF. The CDR3 region has the DNA TGTGCCAGCAGTTTGCGTCCCAGGGGTGAGCAGCCCCAGCATTTT.

This clonotype was recorded a few times. The chain links TRBV6-2 or TRBV6-3 to TRBJ2-1; 8 positions match TRBD2. The CDR3 loop spans 16 amino acids. The V gene end was trimmed by 0 bases and the J gene end by 6 bases; junction bases not matched to a gene: 7. Germline assignment: CDR1 MNHEY and CDR2 SVGEGT. The CDR3 DNA follows: TGTGCCAGCAGTTACTCGACCCCGGGAGGGCTCAATGAGCAGTTCTTC. The encoded protein is CASSYSTPGGLNEQFF.

The genes are TRBV24-1 and TRBJ2-5; 8 nucleotides agree with TRBD1. Trimming took 4 bases from V and 4 from J; bases not matched to a gene: 7. In germline, CDR1 is KGHDR, CDR2 SFDVKD. The CDR3 consists of 15 residues. CDR3 in DNA: TGTGCCACCAGTGACCCGACAGGGGACGGAGAGACCCAGTACTTC. This sequence encodes CATSDPTGDGETQYF.

In this sample, this clonotype turned up a few times. This sequence joins TRBV5-7 and TRBJ2-6; D gene unclear. TRBV5-7 is sorted into the ORF group, with uncertain function. The CDR3 is 14 amino acids. Trimming removed 1 base from V and 2 bases from J, with 4 bases in between. The CDR3: CASSLNAGANVLTF. CDR3 bases: TGTGCCAGCAGCTTGAATGCTGGGGCCAACGTCCTGACTTTC.